These T cell receptor beta chains were read from a single sample in a study of glioma-infiltrating T cells after dendritic cell vaccination. The protocol was immunoSEQ multiplex PCR, while the TCRdb copy is restricted to in-frame clones and leaves out a portion. The sample lists 75,000 to 100,000 clones, 75% to 85% seen once, with 6% in the top ten. The sequenced sample was blood, obtained before dendritic cell vaccination. All receptors come from a human donor with glioblastoma. The CDR3 runs from the conserved cysteine through the conserved F or W. A D gene is named only where the DNA matches it firmly. For some rows the clone size is stated as once, few or many, or as a class when expanded; others skip it.

d_call	j_call	v_call	clone_size	cdr3_nt	cdr3_aa
TRBD1	TRBJ2-7	TRBV19	NA	TGTGCCAGTAGTATAGCCGGGACAGGGAACTACGAGCAGTACTTC	CASSIAGTGNYEQYF
NA	TRBJ2-3	TRBV2	NA	TGTGCCAGCAGTGAAGAACGGGCTAGCGGCACAGATACGCAGTATTTT	CASSEERASGTDTQYF
NA	TRBJ1-5	TRBV6-6	few	TGTGCCGGCGGGGGTGATCAGCCCCAGCATTTT	CAGGGDQPQHF
NA	TRBJ1-1	TRBV2	NA	TGTGCCAGCAAGAGGGAATCGAGCACTGAAGCTTTCTTT	CASKRESSTEAFF
TRBD2	TRBJ2-7	TRBV19	NA	TGTGCCAGTAGTACCCTTAGCGGGGGGGCCTACGAGCAGTACTTC	CASSTLSGGAYEQYF
TRBD1	TRBJ1-3	TRBV28	NA	TGTGCCAGTACAGGGGGAGGCTCTGGAAACACCATATATTTT	CASTGGGSGNTIYF
TRBD1	TRBJ1-3	TRBV6-5	NA	TGTGCCAGCAGTTCCTTGACAGGGGGTGTGGGAAACACCATATATTTT	CASSSLTGGVGNTIYF
TRBD1	TRBJ1-6	TRBV11-3	NA	TGTGCCAGCAGCTTAGCCCCTCGCCCCTCGACAGGGATGGGTTCACCCCTCCACTTT	CASSLAPRPSTGMGSPLHF
NA	TRBJ1-5	TRBV4-1	NA	TGCGCCAGCAGCCAAGGACAGGCGTTCAATCAGCCCCAGCATTTT	CASSQGQAFNQPQHF
NA	TRBJ1-2	TRBV6-6	NA	TGTGCCAGCAGCTTTAGGGGGGGGTATGGCTACACCTTC	CASSFRGGYGYTF
TRBD2	TRBJ2-7	TRBV28	NA	TGTGCCAGCAGTCCTCCGAAAGCGGGAGGGAACTACGAGCAGTACTTC	CASSPPKAGGNYEQYF
NA	TRBJ2-7	TRBV11-2	NA	TGTGCCAGCAGCTTATGGGGGGAGAGCTCCTACGAGCAGTACTTC	CASSLWGESSYEQYF
NA	TRBJ1-5	TRBV19	NA	TGTGCCAGTAGTATACAGGGAAGTTCGTCAGGGAATCAGCCCCAGCATTTT	CASSIQGSSSGNQPQHF
NA	TRBJ1-1	TRBV10-1	NA	TGCGCCAGCAGAGCTGAGATAAGAGGCACTGAAGCTTTCTTT	CASRAEIRGTEAFF
TRBD1	TRBJ2-7	TRBV28	NA	TGTGCCAGCAGTCCTTCCGGGACAGTAACCTACGAGCAGTACTTC	CASSPSGTVTYEQYF
TRBD1	TRBJ1-4	TRBV10-3	few	TGTGCCATCAGTGATCGACTCGGACAGGGGAGCGGAAAACTGTTTTTT	CAISDRLGQGSGKLFF
NA	TRBJ1-2	TRBV5-5	NA	TGTGCCAGCAGCTTGGGGGGCGCCTCCTATGGCTACACCTTC	CASSLGGASYGYTF
TRBD1	TRBJ1-1	TRBV7-9	NA	TGTGCCAGCAGCTTTCAGGCCTCAGACAGGGCCGGTGAAGCTTTCTTT	CASSFQASDRAGEAFF
NA	TRBJ2-7	TRBV15	once	TGTGCCACCAGCAGGGGGATGGACAGTTACGAGCAGTACTTC	CATSRGMDSYEQYF
NA	TRBJ1-5	TRBV28	once	TGTGCCAGCAGTTCAGAGGGTGTTGAGCCCCAGCATTTT	CASSSEGVEPQHF
NA	TRBJ1-5	TRBV5-6	NA	TGTGCCAGCAGCGTAGAAGGGGGTTTACAGCCCCAGCATTTT	CASSVEGGLQPQHF
NA	TRBJ2-3	TRBV19	few	TGTGCCAGTAGTATAGGGGGGGGGCCGGAAGATACGCAGTATTTT	CASSIGGGPEDTQYF
TRBD2	TRBJ2-3	TRBV9	NA	TGTGCCAGCAGCCTCTCCTCCGGGACTAGCGGAGGCACAGATACGCAGTATTTT	CASSLSSGTSGGTDTQYF
NA	TRBJ2-2	TRBV7-9	NA	TGTGCCAGCAGCTTCGAGATGTACACCGGGGAGCTGTTTTTT	CASSFEMYTGELFF
NA	TRBJ1-1	TRBV7-9	NA	TGTGCCAGCAGCTTGTCTATGAACACTGAAGCTTTCTTT	CASSLSMNTEAFF
TRBD1	TRBJ1-4	TRBV7-6	NA	TGTGCCAGCAGCTTAGTGGGCAGGGGGATGACTAATGAAAAACTGTTTTTT	CASSLVGRGMTNEKLFF
TRBD1	TRBJ1-2	TRBV27	few	TGTGCCAGCAGGGTTAGACAGGGACCCTGGGGAATGGGCTACACCTTC	CASRVRQGPWGMGYTF
NA	TRBJ1-1	TRBV7-3	NA	TGTGCCAGCAGCCCTACAGGCATTAACACTGAAGCTTTCTTT	CASSPTGINTEAFF
NA	TRBJ2-3	TRBV27	NA	TGTGCCAGCAAGACTACCCACACAGATACGCAGTATTTT	CASKTTHTDTQYF
TRBD1	TRBJ1-5	TRBV19	many	TGTGCCAGTAGGAGGGGGACAGGGGGCTATCAGCCCCAGCATTTT	CASRRGTGGYQPQHF
NA	TRBJ2-1	TRBV7-3	NA	TGTGCCAGCAGCTCACCCGAGGGGGAGTTCTCCTACAATGAGCAGTTCTTC	CASSSPEGEFSYNEQFF
NA	TRBJ2-7	TRBV6-6	NA	TGTGCCAGCAACAAACAGGGCTCCTACGAGCAGTACTTC	CASNKQGSYEQYF
NA	TRBJ1-2	TRBV5-4	NA	TGTGCCAGCAGCTTGGATTCGGTGGCTAACTATGGCTACACCTTC	CASSLDSVANYGYTF
NA	TRBJ2-5	TRBV7-2	NA	TGTGCCAGCAGCTTAGTGGCCCAGCAAGAGACCCAGTACTTC	CASSLVAQQETQYF
TRBD1	TRBJ2-7	TRBV15	few	TGTGCCACCAGCTCACCCCCGGGACAGGGGGCTCTCGAGCAGTACTTC	CATSSPPGQGALEQYF
TRBD1	TRBJ2-2	TRBV5-1	NA	TGCGCCAGCAGCTTACAGGGGCCCGGGGAGCTGTTTTTT	CASSLQGPGELFF
TRBD1	TRBJ1-2	TRBV2	few	TGTGCCAGCAGTGAGCAGGGGGCGGGTGGCTACACCTTC	CASSEQGAGGYTF
NA	TRBJ1-4	TRBV5-1	once	TGCGCCAGCAGCTTAGGGGTCCCCCGTACTAATGAAAAACTGTTTTTT	CASSLGVPRTNEKLFF
TRBD2	TRBJ2-5	TRBV10-3	NA	TGTGCCATCAGCAGGCAAGCGGGAGGGCGAGAGACCCAGTACTTC	CAISRQAGGRETQYF
NA	TRBJ1-4	TRBV7-8	NA	TGTGCCAGCAGCTCAACCCCCGACGTCAGGGCGGCTAATGAAAAACTGTTTTTT	CASSSTPDVRAANEKLFF
NA	TRBJ1-2	TRBV28	few	TGTGCCAGCAAGTTAACCGCGAGCTATGGCTACACCTTC	CASKLTASYGYTF
TRBD2	TRBJ2-1	TRBV5-1	NA	TGCGCCAGCAGTGCGGGGAGGGGCGATGAGCAGTTCTTC	CASSAGRGDEQFF
TRBD1	TRBJ2-5	TRBV30	NA	TGTGCCTGGAGATCCCGCCGACAGGGATATCGTAACACCCAGTACTTC	CAWRSRRQGYRNTQYF
TRBD1	TRBJ2-7	TRBV6-1	NA	TGTGCCAGCAGTGAACAGGGGGTATCCTACGAGCAGTACTTC	CASSEQGVSYEQYF
NA	TRBJ2-7	TRBV21-1	NA	TGTGCCAGCAGCAAAGAGCAGGGACACTACGAGCAGTACTTC	CASSKEQGHYEQYF
NA	TRBJ2-5	TRBV28	NA	TGTGCCAGCAGTTTATATGACGGAGAAGAGACCCAGTACTTC	CASSLYDGEETQYF
NA	TRBJ1-1	TRBV5-1	NA	TGCGCCAGCAGCTTGTCAGGAGGGTCAACTGAAGCTTTCTTT	CASSLSGGSTEAFF
NA	TRBJ2-7	TRBV7-2	NA	TGTGCCAGCAGCTTAGGTGTGAGAGGGGGTGAGGAATACTTC	CASSLGVRGGEEYF
NA	TRBJ2-1	TRBV4-1	NA	TGCGCCAGCAGCCAAGAGGGCTCGGCGGGTGTGGGTGAGCAGTTCTTC	CASSQEGSAGVGEQFF
TRBD2	TRBJ2-1	TRBV5-1	NA	TGCGCCAGCAGCATCCGGACTAGCGGGGGATACAATGAGCAGTTCTTC	CASSIRTSGGYNEQFF
NA	TRBJ1-2	TRBV9	NA	TGTGCCAGCAGCGCTACCGGGACTGGGGGTTTAGGCTACACCTTC	CASSATGTGGLGYTF
TRBD1	TRBJ2-7	TRBV7-6	NA	TGTGCCAGCAGCTCCCGGGACAGGGGATACGAGCAGTACTTC	CASSSRDRGYEQYF
NA	TRBJ1-5	TRBV6-1	NA	TGTGCCAGCAGTGAAGCAGGGGGACAGCCCCAGCATTTT	CASSEAGGQPQHF
TRBD1	TRBJ2-7	TRBV7-3	NA	TGTGCCAGCAGCTTAATCGGGACAGGGAGTTACGAGCAGTACTTC	CASSLIGTGSYEQYF
TRBD1	TRBJ1-1	TRBV10-3	NA	TGTGCCATCAGAGGGACAGGGGGCCTCACTGAAGCTTTCTTT	CAIRGTGGLTEAFF